This T cell receptor beta chain stems from a study of beta chain features in type 1 diabetes. Study-wide findings and caveats: A moderate, significant TCRB CDR3 shortening appeared in type 1 diabetes across four CD4+ subsets. The naive, central memory and Treg TCRB repertoires showed an apparent similarity that was greater among patients than among healthy donors.

The authors reverse transcribed all of the isolated RNA, so sequencing captured expressed TCRB transcripts. Only in-frame clones appear in the TCRdb table, and some are missing; sequencing was by immunoSEQ multiplex PCR. The data contain 390,000 or so clones, approximately 15% of them singletons. The single heparinised draw taken from each donor contained approximately 100 mL of blood on average. Sorting of CD4+ naive, central memory, regulatory and stem cell-like memory cells was performed via CD45RO/CCR7/CD25/CD127/CD95/CD27. The CDR3 length is 11 residues. V lost 3 bases and J 3 bases, leaving 2 bases between the germline ends. The germline V gene has CDR1 SGDLS and CDR2 YYNGEE. To note about this clone: The antigen remains unidentified. The sample contains more than one DNA sequence encoding this CDR3.

The receptor comes from a man aged 25 to 40 in good health. The specimen was naive CD4+ T cells from blood. This chain joins TRBV9 and TRBJ2-3, with D unresolved. The CDR3 sequence: CASSATDTQYF. CDR3 coding DNA: TGTGCCAGCAGCGCAACAGATACGCAGTATTTT.